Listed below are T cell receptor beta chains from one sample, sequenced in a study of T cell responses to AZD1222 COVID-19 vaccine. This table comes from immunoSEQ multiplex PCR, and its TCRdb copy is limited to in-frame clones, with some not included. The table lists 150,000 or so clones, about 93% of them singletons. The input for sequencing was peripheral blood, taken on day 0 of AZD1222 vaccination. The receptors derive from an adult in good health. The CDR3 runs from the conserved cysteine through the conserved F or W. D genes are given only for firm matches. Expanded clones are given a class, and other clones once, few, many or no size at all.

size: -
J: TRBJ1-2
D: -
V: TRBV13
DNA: TGTGCCAGCAGCTCCAGGACGGTTAACTATGGCTACACCTTC
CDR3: CASSSRTVNYGYTF

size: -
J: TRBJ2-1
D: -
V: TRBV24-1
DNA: TGTGCCACCAGTGATGGTAACCCCGAAGGCGGAGAGCAGTTCTTC
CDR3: CATSDGNPEGGEQFF

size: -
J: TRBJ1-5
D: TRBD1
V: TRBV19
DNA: TGTGCCAGTAACCGAGGGACAGTGAATCAGCCCCAGCATTTT
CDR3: CASNRGTVNQPQHF

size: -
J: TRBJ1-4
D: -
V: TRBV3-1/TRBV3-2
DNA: TGTGCCAGCAGCCAGGTGAAAACCCCGAGGTCTAATGAAAAACTGTTTTTT
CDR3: CASSQVKTPRSNEKLFF

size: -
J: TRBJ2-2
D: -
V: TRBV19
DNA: TGTGCCAGTAGTATAGGGAATCGAGGCGGGGAGCTGTTTTTT
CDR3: CASSIGNRGGELFF

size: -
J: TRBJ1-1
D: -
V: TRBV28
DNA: TGTGCCAGCAGTTTCCCGGCAGGCGAAAACACTGAAGCTTTCTTT
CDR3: CASSFPAGENTEAFF

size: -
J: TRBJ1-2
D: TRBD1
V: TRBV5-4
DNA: TGTGCCAGCAGCACGGGACAGGGGGCGCCCGGCTACACCTTC
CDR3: CASSTGQGAPGYTF

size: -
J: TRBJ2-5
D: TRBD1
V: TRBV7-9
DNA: TGTGCCAGCAGTTCCGGACAGGGGAATCGGGAGACCCAGTACTTC
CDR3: CASSSGQGNRETQYF

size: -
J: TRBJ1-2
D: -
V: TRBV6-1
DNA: TGTGCCAGCAGTGAACTAGGGACGGACTATGGCTACACCTTC
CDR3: CASSELGTDYGYTF

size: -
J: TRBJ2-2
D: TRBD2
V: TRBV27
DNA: TGTGCCAGCAGTTTGGGAGCGGGGGAGGACACCGGGGAGCTGTTTTTT
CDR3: CASSLGAGEDTGELFF

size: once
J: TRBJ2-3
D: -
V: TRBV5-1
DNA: TGCGCCAGCAGCTCGGCGGACAGCGACACAGATACGCAGTATTTT
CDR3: CASSSADSDTDTQYF

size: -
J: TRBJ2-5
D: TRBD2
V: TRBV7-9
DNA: TGTGCCAGCAGCTTTGCCACTAGCGAAGGTGGTCAGACCCAGTACTTC
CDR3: CASSFATSEGGQTQYF

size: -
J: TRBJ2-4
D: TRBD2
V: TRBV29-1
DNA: TGCAGCGTTGTATACGTCGCGGGGCTAGCGGACCTAGCACTAGCCAAAAACATTCAGTACTTC
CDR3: CSVVYVAGLADLALAKNIQYF

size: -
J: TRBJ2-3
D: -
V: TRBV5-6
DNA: TGTGCCAGCAGCTTGAGCGCTAGCACAGATACGCAGTATTTT
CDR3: CASSLSASTDTQYF

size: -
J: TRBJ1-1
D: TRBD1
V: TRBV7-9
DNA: TGTGCCAGCAGATTTAGGACAGGAACTGAAGCTTTCTTT
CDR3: CASRFRTGTEAFF

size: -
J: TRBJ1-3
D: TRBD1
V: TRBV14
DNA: TGTGCCAGCAGCCGGAGGGACAGCTCTGGAAACACCATATATTTT
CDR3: CASSRRDSSGNTIYF

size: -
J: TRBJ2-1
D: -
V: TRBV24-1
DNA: TGTGCCACCAGTGATCGGACTGGCCGGAGCGATGAGCAGTTCTTC
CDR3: CATSDRTGRSDEQFF

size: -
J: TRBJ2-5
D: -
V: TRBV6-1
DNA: TGTGCCAGCAGTGAAGACAGACGGCGGCAAGAGACCCAGTACTTC
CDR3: CASSEDRRRQETQYF

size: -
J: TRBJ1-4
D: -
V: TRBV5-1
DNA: TGCGCCAGCAGCTTGGACGGGGACGCGAATGAAAAACTGTTTTTT
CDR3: CASSLDGDANEKLFF

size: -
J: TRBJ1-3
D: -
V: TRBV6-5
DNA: TGTGCCAGCAGGCGGGCCTCTGGAAACACCATATATTTT
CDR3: CASRRASGNTIYF

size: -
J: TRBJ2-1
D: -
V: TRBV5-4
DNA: TGTGCCAGCAGCCCCCTCGGCAGCAATGAGCAGTTCTTC
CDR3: CASSPLGSNEQFF

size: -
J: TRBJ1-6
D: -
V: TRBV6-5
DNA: TGTGCCAGCAGTTACTGGCAGGACGATTCACCCCTCCACTTT
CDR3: CASSYWQDDSPLHF

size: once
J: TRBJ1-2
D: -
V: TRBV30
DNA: TGTGCCTGGAGTGTTAATCGGGGCGGGGGCTACACCTTC
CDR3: CAWSVNRGGGYTF

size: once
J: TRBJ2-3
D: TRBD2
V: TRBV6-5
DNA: TGTGCCAGCAGGGGAGGGGTTGAGGGCACAGATACGCAGTATTTT
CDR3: CASRGGVEGTDTQYF

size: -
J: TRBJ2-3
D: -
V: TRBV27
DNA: TGTGCCAGCAGTTTAGAGGGCGGACCTTGGACAGATACGCAGTATTTT
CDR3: CASSLEGGPWTDTQYF

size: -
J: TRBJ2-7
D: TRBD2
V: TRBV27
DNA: TGTGCCAGCAGCAACCTCGGGCTAGCGGGAGTCTCGGCCTACGAGCAGTACTTC
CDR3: CASSNLGLAGVSAYEQYF

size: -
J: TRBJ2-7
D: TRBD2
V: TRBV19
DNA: TGTGCCAGTAGTATAGAGACCGGGAGGGCCGACGAGCAGTACTTC
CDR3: CASSIETGRADEQYF

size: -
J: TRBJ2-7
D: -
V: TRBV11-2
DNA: TGTGCCAGCAGCCCAGTGCGCGGCCCCAGAGGGGTTAGGGAGCAGTACTTC
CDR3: CASSPVRGPRGVREQYF

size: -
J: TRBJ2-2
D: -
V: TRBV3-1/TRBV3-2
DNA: TGTGCCAGCAGCCTGACCCCGGAGGGATATTACACCGGGGAGCTGTTTTTT
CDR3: CASSLTPEGYYTGELFF

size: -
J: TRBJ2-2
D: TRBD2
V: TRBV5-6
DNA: TGTGCCAGCAGCTTGGAGTCGGGAGGGCGAATCACCGGGGAGCTGTTTTTT
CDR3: CASSLESGGRITGELFF

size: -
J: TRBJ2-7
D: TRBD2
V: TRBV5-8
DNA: TGTGCCAGCAGCTTGCTGACTAGCGGGCCGTCCTACGAGCAGTACTTC
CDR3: CASSLLTSGPSYEQYF

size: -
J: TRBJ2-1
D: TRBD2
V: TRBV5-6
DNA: TGTGCCAGCAGCCGTACAGCGGGAGGGCCCTACAATGAGCAGTTCTTC
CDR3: CASSRTAGGPYNEQFF

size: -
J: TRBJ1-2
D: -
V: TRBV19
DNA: TGTGCCAGTAGTGGCGGCGATATCTCAGGGGATAAAGGCTATGGCTACACCTTC
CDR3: CASSGGDISGDKGYGYTF

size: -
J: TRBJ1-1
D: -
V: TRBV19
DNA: TGTGCCAGTAGTACCCCTTTGGTCGGTTCAACTGAAGCTTTCTTT
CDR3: CASSTPLVGSTEAFF

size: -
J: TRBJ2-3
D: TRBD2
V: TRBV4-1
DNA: TGCGCCAGCAGCCAAGAGCGGGAGACTATCGCAGATACGCAGTATTTT
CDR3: CASSQERETIADTQYF

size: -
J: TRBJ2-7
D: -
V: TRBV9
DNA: TGTGCCAGCAGCGTAGGTGTAGGGCTGTCCTACGAGCAGTACTTC
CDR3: CASSVGVGLSYEQYF

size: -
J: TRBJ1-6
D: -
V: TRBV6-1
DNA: TGTGCCAGCAGTGATGAGGTGCAGTCACCCCTCCACTTT
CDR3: CASSDEVQSPLHF

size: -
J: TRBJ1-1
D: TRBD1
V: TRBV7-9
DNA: TGTGCCAGCAGCGCCCCCCGGGAGGACAGGGGGCTTACTGAAGCTTTCTTT
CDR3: CASSAPREDRGLTEAFF

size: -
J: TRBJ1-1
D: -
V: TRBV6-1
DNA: TGTGCCAGCAGTGAATGGGAGACTGAAGCTTTCTTT
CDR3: CASSEWETEAFF

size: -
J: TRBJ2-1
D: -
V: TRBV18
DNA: TGTGCCAGCTCACCGGTGGGAGACTACAATGAGCAGTTCTTC
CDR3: CASSPVGDYNEQFF

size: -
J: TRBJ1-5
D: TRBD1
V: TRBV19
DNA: TGTGCCAGTAACCTGGACAGGGGGCACGGGCCCCAGCATTTT
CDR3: CASNLDRGHGPQHF